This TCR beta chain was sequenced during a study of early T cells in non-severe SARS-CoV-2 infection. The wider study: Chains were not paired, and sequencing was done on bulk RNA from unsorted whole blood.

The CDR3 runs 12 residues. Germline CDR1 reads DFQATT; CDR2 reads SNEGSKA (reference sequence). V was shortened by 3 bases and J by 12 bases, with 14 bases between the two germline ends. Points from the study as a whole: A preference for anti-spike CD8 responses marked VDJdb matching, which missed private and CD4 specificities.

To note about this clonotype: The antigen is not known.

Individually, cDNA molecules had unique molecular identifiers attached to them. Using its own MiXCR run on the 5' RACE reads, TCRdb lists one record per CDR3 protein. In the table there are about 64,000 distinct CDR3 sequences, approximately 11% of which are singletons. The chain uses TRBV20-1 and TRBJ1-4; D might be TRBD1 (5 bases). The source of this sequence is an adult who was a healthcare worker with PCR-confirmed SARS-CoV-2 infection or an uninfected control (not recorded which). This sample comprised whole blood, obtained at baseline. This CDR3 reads CSASPLRGELFF. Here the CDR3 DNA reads TGCAGTGCTAGCCCACTGAGGGGAGAACTGTTTTTT.